The entry below gives a single TCR beta chain sequence along with its context. The antigen this receptor binds is unknown. No per-base quality is available; no much larger clone lies one base away. What the treatment or condition label conveys for this sample: randomized to nivolumab then ipilimumab (arm A) or the reverse (arm B). None of the patients in the trial had previously been given DNA-damaging chemotherapy. A FACS Aria II flow cytometer was used to sort live CD3+CD8+ cells that were negative for CD19 and CD56 from thawed PBMCs. Samples came from patients with melanoma in CheckMate 064, a randomized, open-label phase II trial of sequential checkpoint blockade. Peripheral blood mononuclear cells were collected by leukapheresis, purified using Ficoll-Paque, and frozen in human serum containing roughly 9.4% DMSO. Purity of sorted blood CD3+CD8+ cells was verified at >95% immediately after sorting, followed by DNA extraction.

This specimen belongs to a study of sequential checkpoint blockade in melanoma (dated by TCRdb to the late 2010s). A note on the overall study: Using 1:1 randomization, the trial assigned patients either to first-line nivolumab followed by ipilimumab (arm A) or to ipilimumab followed by nivolumab (arm B). Maintenance nivolumab was given following each of the two trial sequences.

The research as a whole found: The response-prediction model combining TCR metrics and mutation burden needs validation in larger, independent patient cohorts.

The immunoSEQ Assay was used to immunosequence TCRbeta CDR3 regions from genomic DNA. Before high-throughput sequencing, genomic DNA was amplified using bias-controlled multiplex PCR. On the study's bioinformatics: To quantify the absolute abundance of each unique TCRbeta CDR3 region, the sequences were collapsed and filtered. Clonality, defined as 1 minus Pielou's evenness, was calculated using only productive rearrangements. A previously published method was used to identify clones with significantly greater frequencies in on-treatment samples than in baseline samples. TCRdb carries this immuneACCESS record with in-frame sequences only. Its versions omit some clonotypes, under half of them owing to an unresolved V gene in the studies checked, with the rest unexplained. V and J calls and clone size are those listed in that table; D and trimming were worked out from the DNA. For this sample there are around 34,000 clones; roughly 84% appear just once. Roughly 18% of the sample is held by the ten biggest clonotypes.

V and J are truncated by 2 bases and 4 bases respectively, leaving an intervening sequence of 24 bases. CDR1 and CDR2, per the germline V gene, are MNHNS and SASEGT. The CDR3 starts with the cysteine, ends with the phenylalanine, and has 19 residues. Left in the record is the CDR3 DNA by itself, 57 bases read in frame from the first base. The chain is made from TRBV6-1 and TRBJ1-5, with TRBD1 tentatively as D gene (5 bases match). The specimen was CD8+ T cells sorted from blood (inferred from file names), collected from a patient given nivolumab and ipilimumab in sequence. The TCR sequence derives from a human donor with melanoma. For the CDR3, the sequence is CASSELLSPARVNNQPQHF. The sequenced DNA is TGTGCCAGCAGTGAACTTTTAAGTCCGGCCAGGGTAAATAATCAGCCCCAGCATTTT.